This T cell receptor (beta chain) was found in a study of blood T cells in healthy people across ages. General study points: It was held that diversity estimates obtained from one million T cells represented underestimates. Getting older went along with TCR beta diversity per million T cells dropping roughly linearly.

A second PCR of roughly 7 to 11 cycles used a sample-barcoded 5' primer and a J-beta primer mix. Every single cDNA molecule received a tag from a template-switch adaptor with 12 random nucleotides. Each CDR3 protein gets one entry after TCRdb re-called the 5' RACE reads with MiXCR. The sample consists of roughly 730,000 distinct CDR3 sequences, roughly 56% of them appearing once. In this sample, this clonotype turned up a few times. What it binds is not known. Drawn from each donor were about 9 milliliters of peripheral blood. The sequence was obtained from a man aged 40-55 years in good health. What was sequenced was blood.

The CDR3 nucleotides read TGTGCCAGCAGTTTAGGGACGCTAGCGGGAGTCGAGCAGTACTTC. This gives the protein CASSLGTLAGVEQYF. This rearrangement joins TRBV28 to TRBJ2-7, with 10 nucleotides matching TRBD2. The germline gives CDR1 MDHEN, CDR2 SYDVKM. The CDR3 runs 15 residues. Trimming at V came to 2 bases and at J to 6 bases, leaving 7 bases not matched to a gene.